A selection of T cell receptor beta chains follows, all from one sample in a study of blood T cell repertoires in COVID-19. Profiled with immunoSEQ multiplex PCR; TCRdb holds only in-frame clones, not every one. This table has around 300,000 clones, 90% appearing once. Source material: peripheral blood. These receptor sequences come from a woman in her thirties or forties with COVID-19, enrolled during active disease. Each CDR3 is given with its conserved first and last residue. The order of the fields is J gene, clone size, V gene, D gene, CDR3 DNA, CDR3 protein. D genes are given only for firm matches. The size of a clone is reported for some rows only, either as once, few or many, or as a class for expanded clones.

J gene: TRBJ2-3
clone size: once
V gene: TRBV24-1
D gene: TRBD2
CDR3 DNA: TGTGCCACCAGTGATTTGCGGGGACTAGGGACAGATACGCAGTATTTT
CDR3 protein: CATSDLRGLGTDTQYF

J gene: TRBJ1-3
clone size: .
V gene: TRBV9
D gene: TRBD1
CDR3 DNA: TGTGCCAGCAGCGTAGGAGGGGCAGGGGGCAGCTCTGGAAACACCATATATTTT
CDR3 protein: CASSVGGAGGSSGNTIYF

J gene: TRBJ1-1
clone size: .
V gene: TRBV18
D gene: .
CDR3 DNA: TGTGCCAGCACCTCCGTGGTAGCGAACACTGAAGCTTTCTTT
CDR3 protein: CASTSVVANTEAFF

J gene: TRBJ1-2
clone size: .
V gene: TRBV2
D gene: TRBD1
CDR3 DNA: TGTGCCAGCAGTGGACAGGGGGCAATAGGGGGCTACACCTTC
CDR3 protein: CASSGQGAIGGYTF

J gene: TRBJ2-5
clone size: .
V gene: TRBV2
D gene: TRBD1
CDR3 DNA: TGTGCCAGAGGTGACAGGGACCGGGAGACCCAGTACTTC
CDR3 protein: CARGDRDRETQYF

J gene: TRBJ1-1
clone size: .
V gene: TRBV10-3
D gene: TRBD1
CDR3 DNA: TGTGCCACCGGACGGGACAGGGGCGTTGAAGCTTTCTTT
CDR3 protein: CATGRDRGVEAFF

J gene: TRBJ1-2
clone size: .
V gene: TRBV24-1
D gene: .
CDR3 DNA: TGTGCCACCAGTGACCAAGCTGCGGAAAGGGGCGGAAACTATGGCTACACCTTC
CDR3 protein: CATSDQAAERGGNYGYTF

J gene: TRBJ1-5
clone size: .
V gene: TRBV2
D gene: .
CDR3 DNA: TGTGCCAGCAGTGATCCGGGAGGCAATCAGCCCCAGCATTTT
CDR3 protein: CASSDPGGNQPQHF

J gene: TRBJ1-6
clone size: .
V gene: TRBV7-3
D gene: .
CDR3 DNA: TGTGCCAGCGCGTCCTATAATTCACCCCTCCACTTT
CDR3 protein: CASASYNSPLHF

J gene: TRBJ2-7
clone size: once
V gene: TRBV6-2/TRBV6-3
D gene: .
CDR3 DNA: TGTGCCAGCAGTTACCGAGTCAGGAACTACGAGCAGTACTTC
CDR3 protein: CASSYRVRNYEQYF

J gene: TRBJ1-6
clone size: .
V gene: TRBV27
D gene: .
CDR3 DNA: TGTGCCAGCAGTTTATTCATAGGGGTTGACTGGGGTTCACCCCTCCACTTT
CDR3 protein: CASSLFIGVDWGSPLHF

J gene: TRBJ2-7
clone size: .
V gene: TRBV7-9
D gene: .
CDR3 DNA: TGTGCCAGCAGCTTAATTCAGGGGCCCGCGGGCGAGCAGTACTTC
CDR3 protein: CASSLIQGPAGEQYF

J gene: TRBJ1-1
clone size: .
V gene: TRBV18
D gene: TRBD1
CDR3 DNA: TGTGCCAGCTCACCACGGGACAGCACTGAAGCTTTCTTT
CDR3 protein: CASSPRDSTEAFF

J gene: TRBJ2-7
clone size: once
V gene: TRBV4-3
D gene: .
CDR3 DNA: TGCGCCAGCAGCCAGGACTATGGAATTTACTCACCCTCCTACGAGCAGTACTTC
CDR3 protein: CASSQDYGIYSPSYEQYF

J gene: TRBJ1-1
clone size: .
V gene: TRBV5-1
D gene: .
CDR3 DNA: TGCGCCAGCAGCTTGGACAGTGTGAACACTGAAGCTTTCTTT
CDR3 protein: CASSLDSVNTEAFF

J gene: TRBJ1-1
clone size: few
V gene: TRBV24-1
D gene: .
CDR3 DNA: TGTGCCACCCGGAGGGGCGAAGAAGCTTTCTTT
CDR3 protein: CATRRGEEAFF

J gene: TRBJ2-2
clone size: .
V gene: TRBV3-1/TRBV3-2
D gene: .
CDR3 DNA: TGTGCCAGCAGCCAAGTAACCGGGGAGCTGTTTTTT
CDR3 protein: CASSQVTGELFF

J gene: TRBJ2-7
clone size: .
V gene: TRBV28
D gene: .
CDR3 DNA: TGTGCCAGCAGCCCAGCGGGTTTCGCCTACGAGCAGTACTTC
CDR3 protein: CASSPAGFAYEQYF

J gene: TRBJ1-1
clone size: .
V gene: TRBV30
D gene: .
CDR3 DNA: TGTGCCAGAGACAGGACGAACACTGAAGCTTTCTTT
CDR3 protein: CARDRTNTEAFF

J gene: TRBJ1-1
clone size: .
V gene: TRBV6-5
D gene: TRBD1
CDR3 DNA: TGTGCCAGCAGTTACTCGAGGACAGGGAGAACTGAAGCTTTCTTT
CDR3 protein: CASSYSRTGRTEAFF

J gene: TRBJ1-2
clone size: once
V gene: TRBV28
D gene: .
CDR3 DNA: TGTGCCAGCAGCCTGGCGGGAGGCTATAATGGCTACACCTTC
CDR3 protein: CASSLAGGYNGYTF